The present entry profiles one T cell receptor beta chain with its context. The antigen remains undetermined. This beta chain is a stray sequence in a library constructed for alpha chains; its clone size is not meaningful. V was clipped by 5 bases and J by 8 bases; unmatched bases: 9. Germline V lookup: CDR1 DFQATT, CDR2 SNEGSKA (reference sequence). This CDR3 is built from 13 residues. This record comes from a study of spatial heterogeneity in lung cancer. Looking at the study overall: The study consistently detected more beta-chain than alpha-chain sequences. Counts of TCR transcripts in tumor regions correlated strongly with a T cell module score (derived from matched bulk RNA-seq).

TCRdb re-called the 5' RACE reads with MiXCR, one entry per CDR3 protein. The sample lists some 9,800 distinct CDR3 sequences; approximately 58% were seen once. Time point of the sample: sample taken at primary tumor resection. Samples came from roughly 70 TRACERx patients with untreated early-stage lung cancer. Unsorted samples of tumor, nontumor lung or frozen PBMC had their whole RNA sequenced. Notes on the study in general: Tumoral mutation counts were tracked by counts of expanded intratumoral alpha and beta TCRs.

The receptor was derived from a female donor with early-stage non-small cell lung cancer. The chain couples TRBV20-1 to TRBJ2-3, with 8 positions matching TRBD2. Source: lung tumor tissue, taken at surgery. CDR3 in DNA: TGCAGTGCTCGGCCGGGACTAGAGGGTACGCAGTATTTT. It encodes CSARPGLEGTQYF.